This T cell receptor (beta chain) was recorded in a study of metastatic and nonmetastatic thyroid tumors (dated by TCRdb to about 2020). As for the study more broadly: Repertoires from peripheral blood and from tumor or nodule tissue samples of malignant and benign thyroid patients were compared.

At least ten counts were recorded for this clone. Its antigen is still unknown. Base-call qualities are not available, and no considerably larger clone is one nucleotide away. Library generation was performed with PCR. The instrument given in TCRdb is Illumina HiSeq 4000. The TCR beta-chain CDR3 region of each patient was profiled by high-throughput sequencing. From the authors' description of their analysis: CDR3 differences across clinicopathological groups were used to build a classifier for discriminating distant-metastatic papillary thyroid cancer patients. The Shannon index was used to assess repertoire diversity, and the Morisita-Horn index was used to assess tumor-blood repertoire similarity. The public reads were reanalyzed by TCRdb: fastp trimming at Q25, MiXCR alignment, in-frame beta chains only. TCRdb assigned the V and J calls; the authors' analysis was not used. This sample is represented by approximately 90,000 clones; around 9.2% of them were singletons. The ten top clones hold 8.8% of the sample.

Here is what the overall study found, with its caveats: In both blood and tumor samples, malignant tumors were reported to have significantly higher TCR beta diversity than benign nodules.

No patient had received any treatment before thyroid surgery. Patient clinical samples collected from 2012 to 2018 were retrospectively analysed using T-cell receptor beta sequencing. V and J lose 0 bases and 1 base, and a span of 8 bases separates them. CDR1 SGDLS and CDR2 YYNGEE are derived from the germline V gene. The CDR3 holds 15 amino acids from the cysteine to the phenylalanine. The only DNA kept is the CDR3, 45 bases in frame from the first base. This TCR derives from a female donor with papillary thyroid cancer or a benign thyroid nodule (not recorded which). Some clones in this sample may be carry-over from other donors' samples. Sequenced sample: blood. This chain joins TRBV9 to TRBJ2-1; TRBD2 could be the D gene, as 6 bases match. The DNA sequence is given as TGTGCCAGCAGCGTAGCGGGAGCGTCCTACAATGAGCAGTTCTTC. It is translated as CASSVAGASYNEQFF.